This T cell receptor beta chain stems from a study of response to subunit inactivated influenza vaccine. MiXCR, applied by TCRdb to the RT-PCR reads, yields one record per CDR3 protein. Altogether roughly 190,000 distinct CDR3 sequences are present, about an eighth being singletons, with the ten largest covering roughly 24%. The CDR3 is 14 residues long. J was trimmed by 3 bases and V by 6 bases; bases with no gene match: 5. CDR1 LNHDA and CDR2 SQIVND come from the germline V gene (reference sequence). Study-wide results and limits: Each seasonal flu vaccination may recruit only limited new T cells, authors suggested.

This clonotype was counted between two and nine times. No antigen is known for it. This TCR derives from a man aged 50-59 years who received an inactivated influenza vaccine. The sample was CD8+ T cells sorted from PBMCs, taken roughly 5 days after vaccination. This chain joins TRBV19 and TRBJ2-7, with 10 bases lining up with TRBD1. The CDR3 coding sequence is TGTGCCAGTAGGCCGGGACAGGGGAACTACGAGCAGTACTTC. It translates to CASRPGQGNYEQYF.